This TCR beta chain was identified in a study of breast tumors, draining lymph nodes, adjacent tissues. Findings and caveats of the study: Findings are consistent with lymph node origin and intratumoral expansion of most tumor T cells. Compared with lymph nodes, tumors were less diverse; compared with nontumor tissue, more. The lymph node origin of tumor T cells was framed as consistent with a hypothesis, not demonstrated. Luminal-like breast cancer showed significantly greater tumor-nontumor repertoire similarity than basal-like breast cancer did.

This clonotype was counted ten times or more. Antigen specificity is unknown. The lymph nodes were axillary draining lymph nodes from breast cancer patients. TCRdb re-called the multiplex PCR reads with MiXCR, one entry per CDR3 protein. The sample holds 90,000 to 120,000 distinct CDR3 sequences, less than 25% seen once. Germline V CDR1 and CDR2: MNHNS, SASEGT. J gave up 6 bases and V 7 bases, and 9 bases lay outside the gene matches. CDR3 length: 14 residues. V gene TRBV6-1 combines with J gene TRBJ2-7; 10 bases match TRBD2. The receptor was derived from a female donor with breast cancer. Some clones in this sample may be carry-over from other donors' samples. Input material: axillary lymph node tissue. CDR3 amino acids: CASIPGLAYGEQYF. The DNA of the CDR3 is TGTGCCAGCATTCCGGGACTAGCGTATGGCGAGCAGTACTTC.